One sample yielded the 10 T cell receptor beta chains listed below, sequenced in a study of beta chain features in type 1 diabetes. Every bit of the isolated RNA underwent reverse transcription, so sequencing read expressed TCRB transcripts. Produced via immunoSEQ multiplex PCR; TCRdb's table is partial and in-frame only. This table holds roughly 140,000 clones, approximately 52% found once. The sequencing sample was made of Tregs from blood. The receptors shown here come from a man aged 18 to 29 in good health.

The rearrangement links TRBV28 to TRBJ1-1, with D possibly TRBD1 on 6 matching bases. The CDR3 spans 14 residues. Germline V gene data show CDR1 as MDHEN and CDR2 as SYDVKM. Trimming stripped 5 bases from V and 6 bases from J, with 16 bases between. Written as DNA, the CDR3 is TGTGCCAGCAGTGCCCCACAGGGATGGGCTGAAGCTTTCTTT. Its protein product is CASSAPQGWAEAFF. The full variable domain, in which reference TRBV28 and TRBJ1-1 provide the parts outside the CDR3, is DVKVTQSSRYLVKRTGEKVFLECVQDMDHENMFWYRQDPGLGLRLIYFSYDVKMKEKGDIPEGYSVSREKKERFSLILESASTNQTSMYLCASSAPQGWAEAFFGQGTRLTVV.

In its sample, this clone was seen a few times. V usage is TRBV2 and J usage is TRBJ2-1; 12 positions match TRBD2. Unmatched junction bases numbered 8, after V lost 2 bases and J lost 0 bases. This CDR3 is built from 19 residues. Per the germline V gene, CDR1 is SNHLY and CDR2 is FYNNEI. This CDR3 is CASSELGLAGRSSYNEQFF. The CDR3 DNA reads TGTGCCAGCAGTGAATTAGGACTAGCGGGACGTAGCTCCTACAATGAGCAGTTCTTC.

Comments on this clone: The sample holds other DNA sequences that translate to the same CDR3. The rearrangement uses TRBV28 and TRBJ1-1; D unclear. V lost 6 bases, J lost 4 bases, and 9 bases lay in between. The CDR3 runs to 12 residues. Germline V gene lookup returns CDR1 MDHEN and CDR2 SYDVKM. The CDR3 reads CASSLLSTEAFF. As DNA, the CDR3 is TGTGCCAGCAGCCTATTGAGCACTGAAGCTTTCTTT.

This rearrangement joins TRBV5-4 to TRBJ2-7; 7 positions match TRBD1. Per germline, CDR1 SGHNT and CDR2 YYREEE (reference sequence). The V and J ends lost 0 bases and 2 bases, in that order; junction bases with no gene match: 8. The CDR3 contains 16 residues. DNA for the CDR3: TGTGCCAGCAGCTTGGCCCCCGGGACAGATGCCTACGAGCAGTACTTC. Translating gives CASSLAPGTDAYEQYF.

This clone was seen more than once but under ten times. V and J are TRBV9 and TRBJ2-2, with 12 bases matching TRBD2. J lost 3 bases, V lost 4 bases, and 7 bases had no gene match. Germline CDR1 and CDR2: SGDLS and YYNGEE. The CDR3 totals 17 residues. The CDR3 nucleotides read TGTGCCAGCAGCCCTAGCGGGGGGGCCGTGTACACCGGGGAGCTGTTTTTT. This gives the protein CASSPSGGAVYTGELFF.

V usage is TRBV14 and J usage is TRBJ1-2; D not certain. The V end was cut by 1 base, the J end by 8 bases, with 8 bases between. Germline lookup yields CDR1 SGHDN and CDR2 FVKESK. The CDR3 is made up of 12 amino acids. Here the CDR3 reads CASSQGRQGYTF. The CDR3 DNA reads as TGTGCCAGCAGCCAAGGCAGGCAGGGCTACACCTTC.

The chain links TRBV7-9 to TRBJ2-7; D perhaps matches TRBD2 (6 bases). The germline gives CDR1 SEHNR, CDR2 FQNEAQ (reference sequence). The CDR3 has 16 amino acids. The ends were cut back, 3 bases at V and 5 bases at J, with 20 bases in the middle. The CDR3 loop reads CASSFLDRPGSHEQYF. CDR3 nucleotide sequence: TGTGCCAGCAGCTTCCTCGACCGCCCCGGGAGCCACGAGCAGTACTTC.

The genes are TRBV5-1 and TRBJ1-6, with TRBD1 matching over 7 bases. This CDR3 comprises 16 residues. Germline assignment: CDR1 SGHRS and CDR2 YFSETQ. V lost 3 bases, J lost 4 bases, and 7 bases stayed unmatched. This chain's CDR3 is CASSYTGTEYNSPLHF. The CDR3, as DNA: TGCGCCAGCAGCTATACCGGGACAGAGTATAATTCACCCCTCCACTTT.

This clone was recorded a few times. The V call is TRBV7-8, the J call TRBJ2-1; perhaps TRBD1 as D (6 bases). CDR1 is SGHVS, CDR2 FQNEAQ, per germline. The germline V and J ends were trimmed by 4 bases and 9 bases, with 10 bases remaining between them. The CDR3 consists of 12 residues. Written as DNA, the CDR3 is TGTGCCAGCAGCTCCCGAGGGGGTGAGCAGTTCTTC. It codes for CASSSRGGEQFF.

The chain couples TRBV6-5 to TRBJ2-2; unclear D gene. The CDR3 contains 12 residues. V dropped 8 bases and J dropped 4 bases, with 8 bases sitting between them. Germline CDR1 MNHEY, CDR2 SVGAGI. DNA for the CDR3: TGTGCCAGCGCGGTGGTCACCGGGGAGCTGTTTTTT. Encoded protein: CASAVVTGELFF.